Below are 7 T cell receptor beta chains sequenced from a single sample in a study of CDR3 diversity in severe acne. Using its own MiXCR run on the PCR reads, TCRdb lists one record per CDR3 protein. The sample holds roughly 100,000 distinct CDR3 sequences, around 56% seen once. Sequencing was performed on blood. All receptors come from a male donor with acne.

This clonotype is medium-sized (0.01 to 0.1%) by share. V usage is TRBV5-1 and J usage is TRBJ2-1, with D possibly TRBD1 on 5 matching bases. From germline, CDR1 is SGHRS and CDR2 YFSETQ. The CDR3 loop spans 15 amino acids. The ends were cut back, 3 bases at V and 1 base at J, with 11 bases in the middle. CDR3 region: CASSSTRVSYNEQFF. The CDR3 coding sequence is TGCGCCAGCAGCTCAACCAGGGTTTCCTACAATGAGCAGTTCTTC.

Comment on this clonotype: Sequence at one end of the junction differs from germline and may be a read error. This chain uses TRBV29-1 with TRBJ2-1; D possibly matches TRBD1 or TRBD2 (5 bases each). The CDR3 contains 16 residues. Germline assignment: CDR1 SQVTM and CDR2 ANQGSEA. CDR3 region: CSVVVTELGTGREQLF. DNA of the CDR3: TGCAGCGTTGTAGTCACGGAACTTGGGACGGGTAGGGAGCAGCTCTTC.

The CDR3 protein is CATSDGEGFWANVLTF. The CDR3 bases are TGTGCCACCAGTGATGGTGAGGGCTTCTGGGCCAACGTCCTGACTTTC. The chain carries TRBV24-1 and TRBJ2-6; TRBD2 is a possible D gene (5 bases). Germline values: CDR1 KGHDR, CDR2 SFDVKD. There are 16 residues in the CDR3. Trimming removed 3 bases at V and 5 bases at J, with 13 bases between.

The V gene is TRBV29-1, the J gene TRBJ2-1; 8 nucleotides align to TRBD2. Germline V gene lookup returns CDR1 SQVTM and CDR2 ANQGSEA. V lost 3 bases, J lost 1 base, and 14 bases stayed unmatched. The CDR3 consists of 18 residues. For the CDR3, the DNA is TGCAGCGTTGATTCCGGGAGGGCTCCCCTCGGGTCCTACAATGAGCAGTTCTTC. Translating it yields CSVDSGRAPLGSYNEQFF.

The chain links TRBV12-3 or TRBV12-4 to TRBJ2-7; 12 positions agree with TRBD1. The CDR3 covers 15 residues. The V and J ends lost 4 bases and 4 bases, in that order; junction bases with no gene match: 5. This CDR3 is CASSYGTGGKYEQYF. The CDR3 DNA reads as TGTGCCAGCAGTTATGGGACAGGGGGCAAATACGAGCAGTACTTC.

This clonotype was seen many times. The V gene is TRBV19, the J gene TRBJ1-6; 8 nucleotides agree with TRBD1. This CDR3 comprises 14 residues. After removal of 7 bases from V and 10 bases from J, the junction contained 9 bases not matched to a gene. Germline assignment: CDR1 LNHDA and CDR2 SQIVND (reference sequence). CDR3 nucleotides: TGTGCCAGTACTTGGACAGGGTCTGAATCACCCCTCCACTTT. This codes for CASTWTGSESPLHF.

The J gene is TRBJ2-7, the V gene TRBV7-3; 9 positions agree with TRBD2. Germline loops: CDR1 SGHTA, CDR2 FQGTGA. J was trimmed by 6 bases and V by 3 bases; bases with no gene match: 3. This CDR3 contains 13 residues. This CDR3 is CASSLGTSTEQYF. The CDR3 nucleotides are TGTGCCAGCAGCTTGGGGACTAGCACCGAGCAGTACTTC.